Sequencing of this TCR beta chain was carried out in a study of blood T cell repertoires in COVID-19. Study-wide background: From the United States, Italy and Spain came samples of acute and convalescent COVID-19. Sample material is recorded as cDNA or gDNA derived from T cells, B-cell-depleted T cells, or PBMCs.

The CDR3 loop spans 13 amino acids. CDR1 is MNHEY and CDR2 is SMNVEV in the germline V gene (reference sequence). Trimming cost V 2 bases and J 1 base, with 5 bases left between them. The authors' processing: Estimation of nucleated cell counts relied on the amplification of reference gene primers. Using immunoSEQ multiplex PCR, the repertoire was profiled, and TCRdb retains in-frame clones only, with some absent. V, J and clone size are taken as reported in that table, and D and trimming were inferred from the DNA itself. The sample records tens of thousands of clones, 85% to 90% being singletons. The sequence was obtained from a woman aged 80 or over in a cohort sampled during active or convalescent COVID-19. Sequenced material: peripheral blood. J is TRBJ1-1 and V is TRBV27; D remains unclear. As DNA, the CDR3 is TGTGCCAGCAGTTTAGCGGCGAACACTGAAGCTTTCTTT. Amino acid sequence: CASSLAANTEAFF.